The next 20 T cell receptor beta chains were all read from a single sample in a study of T cells after yellow fever vaccination. TCRdb fed the 5' RACE reads into MiXCR, producing one record per CDR3 protein. The sample comprises a few hundred thousand distinct CDR3 sequences, about 9.5% of which are singletons, and 18% rests with the top ten. The input for sequencing was PBMCs, taken on the day of the first yellow fever vaccination. The receptors shown here come from a man aged 18-30 years who received the YFV17D yellow fever vaccine.

This clonotype appeared a few times. One end of the junction fails to match germline, which may point to a read error. J is TRBJ1-1 and V is TRBV5-1; D might be TRBD1 (6 bases). The length of the CDR3 is 14 residues. Germline CDR1 reads SGHRS; CDR2 reads YFSETQ. For the CDR3, the DNA is TGCGCCAGCACCTTGGGGTCAGGGGACACTGAAGCTTTCTTT. This encodes CASTLGSGDTEAFF.

This clonotype was observed at least ten times. V and J are TRBV20-1 and TRBJ2-7, with D possibly TRBD1 on 6 matching bases. Germline V gene sequence: CDR1 DFQATT, CDR2 SNEGSKA (reference sequence). The CDR3 has 15 residues. V lost 4 bases to trimming and J lost 4 bases, with 20 bases between them. The CDR3 sequence: CSATAGTSNHYEQYV. CDR3 DNA: TGCAGTGCTACCGCCGGGACATCGAACCATTACGAGCAGTACGTC.

V usage is TRBV28 and J usage is TRBJ1-1; 9 bases agree with TRBD1. This CDR3 is built from 15 residues. Per germline, CDR1 MDHEN and CDR2 SYDVKM. V dropped 4 bases and J dropped 7; count of bases not matched to a gene: 10. The CDR3 sequence: CASSSGQGFFREAFF. For the CDR3, the DNA is TGTGCCAGCAGTTCCGGACAGGGGTTTTTTCGTGAAGCTTTCTTT.

This clonotype was seen repeatedly, ten times or more. V gene TRBV12-3 or TRBV12-4 combines with J gene TRBJ1-1; possible D gene TRBD1, 5 bases. V was pared by 6 bases and J by 4 bases, with 18 bases between. This CDR3 has 15 residues. The CDR3: CASSPRWGAATEAFF. The CDR3 coding sequence is TGTGCCAGCAGCCCTCGGTGGGGCGCGGCCACTGAAGCTTTCTTT.

This chain connects TRBV14 to TRBJ1-6; D may be TRBD1 (5 bases). In germline, CDR1 is SGHDN, CDR2 FVKESK. This CDR3 comprises 17 residues. With 3 bases removed from V and 7 bases from J, the gap between germline ends came to 19 bases. CDR3 sequence (DNA): TGTGCCAGCAGCCACTCAGGGATGTGGGCGTCGAATTCACCCCTCCACTTT. It codes for CASSHSGMWASNSPLHF.

In regard to this clonotype: A single base separates this from a much larger clone, so it may be a read error. The chain's CDR3 is CANSQGLAGVQETQYF. The CDR3 DNA is TGTGCCAACAGCCAGGGACTAGCGGGGGTCCAAGAGACCCAGTACTTC. V and J are TRBV7-9 and TRBJ2-5; 14 nucleotides agree with TRBD2. The length of the CDR3 is 16 residues. Germline V gene data show CDR1 as SEHNR and CDR2 as FQNEAQ (reference sequence).

This clonotype was seen more than once but under ten times. The gene calls are TRBV11-2 and TRBJ1-6; perhaps TRBD1 as D (5 bases). This CDR3 spans 13 amino acids. Trimming pared 9 bases from V and 8 bases from J, leaving 14 bases between. Germline CDR1 reads SGHAT; CDR2 reads FQNNGV. CDR3 nucleotides: TGTGCCAGTACTAGCGGGGCGGATTCACCCCTCCACTTT. Amino acids: CASTSGADSPLHF.

The chain has TRBV7-2 and TRBJ1-2, with D perhaps matching TRBD1 (5 bases). There are 15 residues in the CDR3. The V and J ends lost 1 base and 4 bases respectively, with 13 bases between them. Germline CDR1 reads SGHTA; CDR2 reads FQGNSA. The CDR3 DNA is TGTGCCAGCAGCTTAGAAGCTCCAGGGATCTATGGCTACACCTTC. Translated, it gives CASSLEAPGIYGYTF.

This clonotype was seen a few times. The chain carries TRBV4-1 and TRBJ2-3; 12 positions agree with TRBD2. CDR1 is MGHRA and CDR2 is YSYEKL in the germline V gene. The CDR3 totals 17 residues. Unmatched junction bases numbered 8, after V lost 1 base and J lost 6 bases. DNA for the CDR3: TGCGCCAGCAGCCAAGGGCCTAGCGGGGGGGCCGGGGATACGCAGTATTTT. It codes for CASSQGPSGGAGDTQYF.

The chain couples TRBV5-1 to TRBJ1-2, with D possibly matching TRBD1 (5 bases). The CDR3 loop spans 15 amino acids. Germline V lookup: CDR1 SGHRS, CDR2 YFSETQ. Trimming stripped 2 bases from V and 7 bases from J, with 18 bases between. CDR3 protein: CASSFNQGEGIGYTF. CDR3 sequence (DNA): TGCGCCAGCAGCTTTAATCAGGGCGAAGGGATTGGCTACACCTTC. Full variable domain (remainder filled in from reference TRBV5-1 and TRBJ1-2): KAGVTQTPRYLIKTRGQQVTLSCSPISGHRSVSWYQQTPGQGLQFLFEYFSETQRNKGNFPGRFSGRQFSNSRSEMNVSTLELGDSALYLCASSFNQGEGIGYTFGSGTRLTVV.

This clonotype was observed a handful of times. The J gene is TRBJ2-1, the V gene TRBV12-3 or TRBV12-4; TRBD1 aligns across 8 bases. Unmatched junction bases numbered 9, after V lost 3 bases and J lost 8 bases. The CDR3 spans 15 residues. The CDR3: CASSFRQGKLDEQFF. CDR3 sequence (DNA): TGTGCCAGCAGTTTTCGACAGGGGAAGTTGGATGAGCAGTTCTTC.

The table lists this clonotype with a few counts. The genes are TRBV10-3 and TRBJ2-5; 7 nucleotides line up with TRBD1. Unmatched junction bases numbered 6, after V lost 6 bases and J lost 2 bases. The CDR3 is made up of 14 amino acids. Germline V gives CDR1 ENHRY, CDR2 SYGVKD. DNA of the CDR3: TGTGCCATCAGGACAGGGTCGGGGCAAGAGACCCAGTACTTC. It is translated as CAIRTGSGQETQYF.

CDR3 in DNA: TGTGCCACCAGCAGAGTCGGGGCTGAAGCTTTCTTT. Translated, it gives CATSRVGAEAFF. The J gene is TRBJ1-1, the V gene TRBV15; unclear D gene. In germline, CDR1 is LNHNV, CDR2 YYDKDF (reference sequence). The CDR3 covers 12 residues. The ends were cut back, 1 base at V and 6 bases at J, with 6 bases in the middle.

The chain employs TRBV11-3 and TRBJ2-5; 11 bases align to TRBD1. Looked up from germline, CDR1 is SGHNT and CDR2 is YENEEA. The CDR3 is 17 residues long. Trimming removed 0 bases from V and 3 bases from J; junction bases left unmatched: 6. CDR3 amino acids: CASSLEGPGQGEETQYF. The DNA for the CDR3 is TGTGCCAGCAGCTTAGAGGGGCCGGGACAGGGGGAAGAGACCCAGTACTTC. The whole variable domain, remainder taken from reference TRBV11-3 and TRBJ2-5, is EAGVVQSPRYKIIEKKQPVAFWCNPISGHNTLYWYLQNLGQGPELLIRYENEEAVDDSQLPKDRFSAERLKGVDSTLKIQPAELGDSAVYLCASSLEGPGQGEETQYFGPGTRLLVL.

Ten or more counts support this clonotype. DNA of the CDR3: TGTGCCAGCAGCTTGTTGGGCGGGAGCGGTAATTCACCCCTCCACTTT. Encoded protein: CASSLLGGSGNSPLHF. This chain uses TRBV5-5 with TRBJ1-6; D is unclear. V shed 1 base and J shed 6 bases, with 14 bases lying between them. CDR3 size: 16 residues. In germline, CDR1 is SGHKS, CDR2 YYEKEE (reference sequence).

The chain joins TRBV4-1 to TRBJ2-1; TRBD2 matches 11 bases. This CDR3 is 18 amino acids long. Germline V lookup: CDR1 MGHRA, CDR2 YSYEKL. Trimming removed 0 bases from V and 7 bases from J; junction bases left unmatched: 11. The chain's CDR3 is CASSQDRGLAGGQNEQFF. For the CDR3, the DNA is TGCGCCAGCAGCCAAGATCGGGGTTTAGCGGGGGGGCAAAATGAGCAGTTCTTC.

This clonotype was observed a handful of times. The CDR3 loop is CASTQGVSYNEQFF. CDR3 nucleotides: TGTGCCAGTACTCAGGGAGTCTCCTACAATGAGCAGTTCTTC. The chain has TRBV19 and TRBJ2-1; D may correspond to TRBD1 or TRBD2 (5 bases each). CDR3 length equals 14 residues. V lost 7 bases, J lost 0 bases, and 10 bases lay in between. The V gene's germline CDR1 is LNHDA and CDR2 SQIVND (reference sequence).

The chain links TRBV24-1 to TRBJ2-5, with D perhaps TRBD2 (5 bases). Germline lookup yields CDR1 KGHDR and CDR2 SFDVKD. This CDR3 region has 14 residues. V shed 4 bases and J shed 3 bases, with 11 bases lying between them. Here the CDR3 DNA reads TGTGCCACCAGTGACTCCCGGGGAGAAGAGACCCAGTACTTC. Amino acids: CATSDSRGEETQYF.

This clonotype was detected a few times. The chain is built from TRBV10-3 and TRBJ2-1, with 10 positions matching TRBD2. J gave up 2 bases and V 5 bases, and 3 bases lay outside the gene matches. Per the germline V gene, CDR1 is ENHRY and CDR2 is SYGVKD. This CDR3 is built from 15 residues. The CDR3 coding sequence is TGTGCCATCAGTAGTCTAGCGGGGGCCTACAATGAGCAGTTCTTC. Translating gives CAISSLAGAYNEQFF.

This chain connects TRBV7-9 to TRBJ1-1; no definite D call. V was cut by 0 bases and J by 4 bases, with 12 bases left in between. CDR1 is SEHNR, CDR2 FQNEAQ, per germline (reference sequence). The CDR3 consists of 15 residues. In DNA form, the CDR3 reads TGTGCCAGCAGCTTAGCGTGGCCAGCGATCACTGAAGCTTTCTTT. Protein sequence: CASSLAWPAITEAFF.